This T cell receptor beta chain appears in the sequencing data of a study of shared clonotypes between healthy human individuals. Whole-study context: The study used three CD4 naive, three CD4 memory, two CD8 naive and one CD8 memory plate per donor. Whole-study results and caveats: It was the non-shared clonotypes that had lower generation probabilities than clonotypes shared by all four donors. Roughly 5.3% of naive CD4 clonotypes were common to several donors.

The CDR3 spans 16 residues. Per the germline V gene, CDR1 is MNHEY and CDR2 is SMNVEV (reference sequence). With V trimmed by 1 base and J by 4 bases, 6 bases remained unmatched. Remarks on this clone: Its target is unknown.

Here immunoSEQ multiplex PCR was the method, and the copy in TCRdb shows in-frame clones only, minus some. The sample includes under 600,000 clones, 97% of them seen just once. This sequence joins TRBV27 and TRBJ2-7; 11 positions match TRBD1. The source material was naive CD4+ T cells sorted from blood. Specified subset: CD45RA+ positively selected. The sequence was obtained from a woman aged 25 to 39 in good health. The CDR3, as DNA: TGTGCCAGCAGTTTATTAACCGGGACAGGGGGTTACGAGCAGTACTTC. It translates to CASSLLTGTGGYEQYF.